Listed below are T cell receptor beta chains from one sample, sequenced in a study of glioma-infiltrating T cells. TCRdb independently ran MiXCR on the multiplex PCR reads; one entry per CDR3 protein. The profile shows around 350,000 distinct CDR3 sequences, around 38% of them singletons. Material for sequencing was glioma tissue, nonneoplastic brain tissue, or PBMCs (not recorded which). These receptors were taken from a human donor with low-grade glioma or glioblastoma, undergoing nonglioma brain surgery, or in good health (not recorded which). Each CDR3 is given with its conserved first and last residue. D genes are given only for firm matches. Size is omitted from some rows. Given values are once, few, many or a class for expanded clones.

DNA: TGTGCCAGCAGTTTGGAGGGCCTGTGGACAGATACGCAGTATTTT
CDR3: CASSLEGLWTDTQYF
D: NA
size: many
V: TRBV28
length: 15
J: TRBJ2-3

DNA: TGTGCCAGCAGTTACTCGCTACAGCCTAAGATCTCCTACGAGCAGTACTTC
CDR3: CASSYSLQPKISYEQYF
D: NA
size: many
V: TRBV6-2/TRBV6-3
length: 17
J: TRBJ2-7

DNA: TGTGCCAGCAGTTACTCAGGGGCGGAGGAAAAACTGTTTTTT
CDR3: CASSYSGAEEKLFF
D: NA
size: few
V: TRBV6-6
length: 14
J: TRBJ1-4

DNA: TGTGCCACCAGCAGAGATCTGATCACTGAAGCTTTCTTT
CDR3: CATSRDLITEAFF
D: NA
size: many
V: TRBV15
length: 13
J: TRBJ1-1

DNA: TGTGCCAGCAGCTTAAACTTTCGGGACGGTGAGCAGTTCTTC
CDR3: CASSLNFRDGEQFF
D: NA
size: NA
V: TRBV7-2
length: 14
J: TRBJ2-1

DNA: TGCAGCGTTGAAGATCTAAGAGGAGGGGAGCAGTTCTTC
CDR3: CSVEDLRGGEQFF
D: NA
size: NA
V: TRBV29-1
length: 13
J: TRBJ2-1

DNA: TGTGCCAGCAGCCAGACGGTGGGTGAGCAGTTCTTC
CDR3: CASSQTVGEQFF
D: NA
size: few
V: TRBV9
length: 12
J: TRBJ2-1

DNA: TGTGCCAGCAGCCCGAGCCGGGGGGGAATGAATACGCAGTATTTT
CDR3: CASSPSRGGMNTQYF
D: TRBD2
size: once
V: TRBV5-4
length: 15
J: TRBJ2-3

DNA: TGTGCCAGCAGCAAACGGGGAGGCTCCTACGAGCAGTACTTC
CDR3: CASSKRGGSYEQYF
D: NA
size: NA
V: TRBV25-1
length: 14
J: TRBJ2-7

DNA: TGTGCCAGCAGCTTAGCCACCTTTCCTAGCAGGTCCTACGAGCAGTACTTC
CDR3: CASSLATFPSRSYEQYF
D: NA
size: NA
V: TRBV7-6
length: 17
J: TRBJ2-7

DNA: TGTGCCAGCAGTGCCCGACCCCCAGGACCTCTCTGGGTCGGGGATGGCTACACCTTC
CDR3: CASSARPPGPLWVGDGYTF
D: NA
size: few
V: TRBV12-3/TRBV12-4
length: 19
J: TRBJ1-2

DNA: TGTGCCACCCTAGCGACAGAGGGTTCCAGCACAGATACGCAGTATTTT
CDR3: CATLATEGSSTDTQYF
D: NA
size: few
V: TRBV15
length: 16
J: TRBJ2-3

DNA: TGCAGTGCTAGACGGGGTTACAATGAGCAGTTCTTC
CDR3: CSARRGYNEQFF
D: NA
size: few
V: TRBV20-1
length: 12
J: TRBJ2-1

DNA: TGTGCCAGCAGCCCTCATCAGGGGATCGAGCAGTACTTC
CDR3: CASSPHQGIEQYF
D: NA
size: few
V: TRBV7-2
length: 13
J: TRBJ2-7

DNA: TGTGCCAGCAGCTTAGAGGCACCGATCTATGGCTACACCTTC
CDR3: CASSLEAPIYGYTF
D: NA
size: NA
V: TRBV7-9
length: 14
J: TRBJ1-2

DNA: TGTGCCAGCAGCTTGGGACAGAGGGCCGGGGCCAACGTCCTGACTTTC
CDR3: CASSLGQRAGANVLTF
D: TRBD1
size: few
V: TRBV7-2
length: 16
J: TRBJ2-6

DNA: TGCGCCAGCAGCCAACCTACCGGGCCCCGAGGTGGCTACACCTTC
CDR3: CASSQPTGPRGGYTF
D: NA
size: NA
V: TRBV4-1
length: 15
J: TRBJ1-2

DNA: TGCGCCAGCAGCTTGGGGGTAAGCGGGACAGGGGAGAACGAGCAGTACTTC
CDR3: CASSLGVSGTGENEQYF
D: TRBD1
size: NA
V: TRBV5-1
length: 17
J: TRBJ2-7

DNA: TGCAGGGCTAGAGACGCGATTTACGAGCAGTACTTC
CDR3: CRARDAIYEQYF
D: NA
size: NA
V: TRBV20-1
length: 12
J: TRBJ2-7

DNA: TGCAGTGCTTCCTCCTCGAAGTTCTACAATGAGCAGTTCTTC
CDR3: CSASSSKFYNEQFF
D: NA
size: NA
V: TRBV20-1
length: 14
J: TRBJ2-1

DNA: TGCGCCAGCAGCTTCTCTACTGCAGGGGGCGGAAGAGATACGCAGTATTTT
CDR3: CASSFSTAGGGRDTQYF
D: TRBD1
size: NA
V: TRBV5-1
length: 17
J: TRBJ2-3

DNA: TGTGCCAGCATCAACAGGGAGAAGGACGAGCAGCACTTC
CDR3: CASINREKDEQHF
D: NA
size: NA
V: TRBV6-2/TRBV6-3
length: 13
J: TRBJ2-7

DNA: TGTGCCAGCAGTTTATCCCAGGGGAGCACCGGGGAGCTGTTTTTT
CDR3: CASSLSQGSTGELFF
D: NA
size: NA
V: TRBV28
length: 15
J: TRBJ2-2

DNA: TGTGCCACCAGCAGGTCCGCCTACGAGCAGTACTTC
CDR3: CATSRSAYEQYF
D: NA
size: many
V: TRBV15
length: 12
J: TRBJ2-7

DNA: TGCAGTGCTAGAGAGGACAGGTTATACAATAAGCAGTTCTTC
CDR3: CSAREDRLYNKQFF
D: TRBD1
size: NA
V: TRBV20-1
length: 14
J: TRBJ2-1

DNA: TGTGCCAGCACCTTAGGGGCCCACGAGCAGTACTTC
CDR3: CASTLGAHEQYF
D: NA
size: NA
V: TRBV28
length: 12
J: TRBJ2-7

DNA: TGTGCCAGCAGCCCCCCGGGACCCCCTTTGGTGTTCTTC
CDR3: CASSPPGPPLVFF
D: NA
size: NA
V: TRBV7-2
length: 13
J: TRBJ2-1

DNA: TGTGCCAGCAGCTTATTAGCGATAATGGGGGGGATGAACACTGAAGCTTTCTTT
CDR3: CASSLLAIMGGMNTEAFF
D: NA
size: NA
V: TRBV7-2
length: 18
J: TRBJ1-1

DNA: TGTGCCAGCAGTTTCCTGACTAGCGGGAAGGGAGAGACCCAGTACTTC
CDR3: CASSFLTSGKGETQYF
D: TRBD2
size: NA
V: TRBV28
length: 16
J: TRBJ2-5

DNA: TGTGCCAGCAGCCATTGGGTAAATGAAGCTTTCTTT
CDR3: CASSHWVNEAFF
D: NA
size: medium-sized
V: TRBV6-1
length: 12
J: TRBJ1-1

DNA: TGTGCCAGCAGCTTCGCTACGGGTGAGCAGTTCTTC
CDR3: CASSFATGEQFF
D: NA
size: few
V: TRBV7-3
length: 12
J: TRBJ2-1

DNA: TGTGCCAGCAGTTACTCTCAGGGGGGAGCTAACTATGGCTACACCTTC
CDR3: CASSYSQGGANYGYTF
D: TRBD1
size: NA
V: TRBV6-2/TRBV6-3
length: 16
J: TRBJ1-2